This T cell receptor (beta chain) came from a study of T-cell memory formation after mild COVID-19. Broader study findings: CD4+ clones that contracted lay mainly in CM and EM; CD8+ ones lay in EMRA. Pre-infection memory harbored some responding clones, suggesting cross-reactive memory joined.

TCRdb ran MiXCR on the 5' RACE reads and lists one entry per CDR3 protein. Seen here are 280,000 or so distinct CDR3 sequences, approximately 7.6% observed once, and the top ten hold under 25%. This clonotype occurred many times. The antigen remains undetermined. The receptor was isolated from a man aged 18 to 30 who had mild COVID-19 (a few samples of this study predate the infection). Cell type and time point are not known. Material for sequencing was PBMCs or a T cell subset sorted from them (not recorded which).

CDR3 loop: CSASPPGGSGNTIYF. CDR3 coding DNA: TGCAGTGCTAGCCCCCCGGGGGGCTCTGGAAACACCATATATTTT. The chain has TRBV20-1 and TRBJ1-3; the D gene is possibly TRBD1 (5 bases). The V end was cut by 3 bases, the J end by 0 bases, with 12 bases between. Germline CDR1 is DFQATT and CDR2 is SNEGSKA (reference sequence). The CDR3 extends over 15 amino acids.